The 21 T cell receptor beta chains presented below share a single source sample, sequenced in a study of regulatory T cells in long-lasting Graves disease (dated by TCRdb to the early 2020s). Library generation was performed with multiplex PCR. Data came from an Illumina HiSeq 4000. CDR3 regions were amplified by Arm-PCR with iRepertoire HTBI primers to construct TCR beta libraries. TCRdb itself trimmed the public reads at Q25 with fastp, ran MiXCR and retained productive beta chains. Rows with one shared CDR3 protein collapse into an entry with the most common genes and DNA. The table for this sample lists 500,000 or so distinct CDR3 sequences; about 17% of them were counted only once. The top ten clones comprise over 9% of the sample. What the time point label conveys for this sample: newly diagnosed GD, antithyroid drugs for less than 3 months. For both TCR sequencing and RNA sequencing, RNA was extracted from PBMCs in TRIzol.

The sample also formed part of further work on T cells in Graves' hyperthyroidism and ophthalmopathy.

Sequences were derived from peripheral blood mononuclear cells (PBMCs), sampled at new diagnosis, from a patient treated with antithyroid drugs. The receptors were sampled from a man aged 35-49 years with Graves disease. Donor details come from another sample of the same person, matched by shared clones.

This chain links TRBV10-3 with TRBJ2-2; weak D call: TRBD2 (5 bases). Germline-derived CDR1 and CDR2 are ENHRY and SYGVKD. This CDR3 spans 13 amino acids. V lost 7 bases to trimming and J lost 1 base, with 7 bases between them. Written as DNA, the CDR3 is TGTGCCATCAAACGGGGGAACACCGGGGAGCTGTTTTTT. Its translation is CAIKRGNTGELFF.

Many counts were recorded for this clonotype. V is TRBV28 and J is TRBJ2-7, with 10 bases lining up with TRBD2. This CDR3 spans 13 amino acids. The germline CDR1 and CDR2 sequences are MDHEN and SYDVKM. The trim removed 6 bases at V and 4 bases at J, leaving 3 bases unmatched. CDR3 DNA: TGTGCCAGCAGGAGCGGGAGGGCTTACGAGCAGTACTTC. Residues: CASRSGRAYEQYF.

A few counts support this clonotype. This chain links TRBV19 with TRBJ2-3, with a tentative D call TRBD1 (5 bases). The ends were cut back, 6 bases at V and 6 bases at J, with 19 bases in the middle. The CDR3 sequence is 15 residues long. CDR1 is LNHDA and CDR2 is SQIVND in the germline V gene (reference sequence). In DNA, the CDR3 is TGTGCCAGTAGAGGGGCCACAGGTGACTGGGATACGCAGTATTTT. This encodes CASRGATGDWDTQYF.

As to this clonotype: A much larger clone differs by one base, so this may be a read error. The rearrangement links TRBV15 to TRBJ1-1, with 8 bases fitting TRBD1. The CDR3 has 15 residues. Germline V gene data show CDR1 as LNHNV and CDR2 as YYDKDF (reference sequence). The CDR3 loop reads CATNRARTGRTEAFF. In nucleotides, the CDR3 is TGTGCCACCAACAGAGCCAGGACAGGGCGGACTGAAGCTTTCTTT. The whole variable domain, remainder taken from reference TRBV15 and TRBJ1-1, is DAMVIQNPRYQVTQFGKPVTLSCSQTLNHNVMYWYQQKSSQAPKLLFHYYDKDFNNEADTPDNFQSRRPNTSFCFLDIRSPGLGDTAMYLCATNRARTGRTEAFFGQGTRLTVV.

This clonotype was observed at least ten times. This chain uses TRBV3-1 with TRBJ2-7, with TRBD2 matching 15 bases. Looked up from germline, CDR1 is LGHDT and CDR2 is YNNKEL (reference sequence). The CDR3 consists of 16 residues. The V gene end was trimmed by 4 bases and the J gene end by 6 bases; junction bases not matched to a gene: 7. The CDR3 spells CASSPRTSGRASEQYF. The CDR3 DNA is TGTGCCAGCAGCCCAAGGACTAGCGGGAGGGCCAGCGAGCAGTACTTC.

Many counts were recorded for this clonotype. This sequence joins TRBV6-1 and TRBJ2-5; 12 bases map to TRBD2. The J segment lost 3 bases and the V segment lost 6 bases, leaving 5 bases of the junction unmatched. CDR3 length: 15 residues. The V gene's germline CDR1 is MNHNS and CDR2 SASEGT. DNA for the CDR3: TGTGCCAGCAGACCGACTAGCGGGAGTAAAGAGACCCAGTACTTC. As protein: CASRPTSGSKETQYF.

This clonotype turned up a few times. V usage is TRBV7-9 and J usage is TRBJ2-7; possibly TRBD1 for D (5 bases). Looked up from germline, CDR1 is SEHNR and CDR2 is FQNEAQ (reference sequence). The CDR3 has 14 amino acids. The ends were cut back, 4 bases at V and 6 bases at J, with 16 bases in the middle. CDR3 in DNA: TGTGCCAGCAGCTCGCCTTATGGGGCGCTCGAGCAGTACTTC. The encoded protein is CASSSPYGALEQYF.

The chain uses TRBV7-9 and TRBJ2-7, with D unresolved. Trimming took off 5 bases at V and 6 bases at J, with 11 bases between the two ends. The CDR3 spans 12 residues. The germline V gene encodes CDR1 SEHNR and CDR2 FQNEAQ (reference sequence). For the CDR3, the DNA is TGTGCCAGCAGCCTATCTTCATCCGAGCAGTACTTC. As protein: CASSLSSSEQYF.

This clonotype came up many times. The chain couples TRBV11-3 to TRBJ2-1, with D possibly TRBD2 on 6 matching bases. The CDR3 sequence is 15 residues long. Germline CDR1 and CDR2: SGHNT and YENEEA. Trimming pared 5 bases from V and 0 bases from J, leaving 11 bases between. As DNA, the CDR3 is TGTGCCAGCAGCCCAGGGACTTTCTCCTACAATGAGCAGTTCTTC. It encodes CASSPGTFSYNEQFF.

This clonotype occurred many times. The chain combines TRBV3-1 with TRBJ1-4; D not resolved. Germline CDR1 reads LGHDT; CDR2 reads YNNKEL (reference sequence). CDR3 length equals 13 residues. Deletions cut 4 bases from V and 4 bases from J, with 7 bases between. Written as DNA, the CDR3 is TGTGCCAGCAGCCCCGGGAATAATGAAAAACTGTTTTTT. It specifies CASSPGNNEKLFF. Looking up the rest from reference TRBV3-1 and TRBJ1-4 gives the full variable domain: DTAVSQTPKYLVTQMGNDKSIKCEQNLGHDTMYWYKQDSKKFLKIMFSYNNKELIINETVPNRFSPKSPDKAHLNLHINSLELGDSAVYFCASSPGNNEKLFFGSGTQLSVL.

V usage is TRBV2 and J usage is TRBJ2-1, with 12 bases lining up with TRBD2. This CDR3 region has 15 residues. The germline gives CDR1 SNHLY, CDR2 FYNNEI. V shed 6 bases, J shed 6 bases, and the junction held 6 bases outside the gene matches. DNA for the CDR3: TGTGCCAGCAGGGACCTAGCGGGGGGGGTCAATGAGCAGTTCTTC. Translation: CASRDLAGGVNEQFF.

The table lists this clonotype with many counts. The chain couples TRBV2 to TRBJ2-1; no clear D. The CDR3 sequence is 15 residues long. The germline V gene encodes CDR1 SNHLY and CDR2 FYNNEI. Trimming stripped 6 bases from V and 4 bases from J, with 16 bases between. CDR3 sequence: CASSPTPPGYNEQFF. CDR3 in DNA: TGTGCCAGCAGCCCCACCCCTCCCGGATACAATGAGCAGTTCTTC.

This clonotype was seen a few times. This rearrangement joins TRBV11-2 to TRBJ2-1, with TRBD1 matching over 10 bases. CDR3 length: 17 amino acids. The junction had 13 bases not matched to a gene; V was cut back by 5 bases and J by 6 bases. Germline assignment: CDR1 SGHAT and CDR2 FQNNGV. CDR3 protein: CASSTRAGTGDGNEQFF. The CDR3 DNA follows: TGTGCCAGCAGCACCCGCGCCGGGACAGGGGACGGCAATGAGCAGTTCTTC.

The sample holds many counts of this clonotype. The V call is TRBV7-8, the J call TRBJ2-1, with TRBD2 as a possible D gene (6 bases). Germline V gene lookup returns CDR1 SGHVS and CDR2 FQNEAQ. V lost 1 base, J lost 7 bases, and 17 bases lay in between. The CDR3 consists of 16 residues. This CDR3 is CASSLVFRGIRNEQFF. In nucleotides, the CDR3 is TGTGCCAGCAGCTTAGTATTCCGCGGGATACGAAATGAGCAGTTCTTC.

This clonotype showed up many times. The V gene is TRBV28, the J gene TRBJ1-2; possibly TRBD1 for D (6 bases). The CDR3 runs to 17 residues. V lost 5 bases and J lost 1, with 20 bases in between. Germline CDR1 MDHEN, CDR2 SYDVKM. In nucleotides, the CDR3 is TGTGCCAGCAGTACGATTCGAAAAGGACAGATTAACTATGGCTACACCTTC. It codes for CASSTIRKGQINYGYTF.

The chain is built from TRBV4-1 and TRBJ1-2, with D possibly TRBD1 on 5 matching bases. The CDR3 covers 14 residues. V was shortened by 4 bases and J by 8 bases, with 17 bases between the two germline ends. Germline values: CDR1 MGHRA, CDR2 YSYEKL. DNA of the CDR3: TGCGCCAGCAGCCTCCCGACAGTGGGGCGCGGCTACACCTTC. As protein: CASSLPTVGRGYTF.

This clonotype has a count of ten or more. The rearrangement joins TRBV5-6 to TRBJ2-1; 12 positions match TRBD2. Germline CDR1 and CDR2: SGHDT and YYEEEE. Losses at the gene ends were 2 bases for V and 8 bases for J; bases not matched to a gene: 8. The CDR3 totals 16 residues. The CDR3 region has the DNA TGTGCCAGCAGCTTTTTCGCTAGCGGGAGGGCCTATGAGCAGTTCTTC. Protein sequence: CASSFFASGRAYEQFF.

This clonotype was counted only a few times. The V and J genes are TRBV2 and TRBJ2-2, with no clear D. Germline V gives CDR1 SNHLY, CDR2 FYNNEI. This CDR3 region has 14 residues. V shed 11 bases and J shed 1 base, with 14 bases lying between them. CDR3 residues: CAGQNNENTGELFF. Here the CDR3 DNA reads TGTGCCGGTCAGAACAATGAGAACACCGGGGAGCTGTTTTTT. Supplemented by reference TRBV2 and TRBJ2-2, the full variable domain reads EPEVTQTPSHQVTQMGQEVILRCVPISNHLYFYWYRQILGQKVEFLVSFYNNEISEKSEIFDDQFSVERPDGSNFTLKIRSTKLEDSAMYFCAGQNNENTGELFFGEGSRLTVL.

There are a few counts of this clonotype. The chain uses TRBV5-4 and TRBJ2-2; tentative D call: TRBD2 (5 bases). V lost 0 bases to trimming and J lost 7 bases, with 10 bases between them. The CDR3 spans 14 residues. Germline-derived CDR1 and CDR2 are SGHNT and YYREEE (reference sequence). CDR3 in DNA: TGTGCCAGCAGCTTGGAAGCGGAGAGCGGGGAGCTGTTTTTT. Its protein is CASSLEAESGELFF.

V usage is TRBV18 and J usage is TRBJ1-3; D unresolved. The CDR3 totals 16 residues. V was shortened by 1 base and J by 0 bases, with 10 bases between the two germline ends. Germline V gives CDR1 KGHSH, CDR2 LQKENI. The CDR3 sequence: CASSPQAQASGNTIYF. In DNA form, the CDR3 reads TGTGCCAGCTCACCACAGGCACAAGCCTCTGGAAACACCATATATTTT.

This clonotype has at least ten counts. The V call is TRBV6-1, the J call TRBJ1-1; 7 bases are a match to TRBD1. The CDR3 has 14 residues. CDR1 and CDR2 (germline): MNHNS, SASEGT. The V gene end was trimmed by 6 bases and the J gene end by 4 bases; junction bases not matched to a gene: 8. Here the CDR3 reads CASRDAGGPTEAFF. CDR3 sequence (DNA): TGTGCCAGCAGGGATGCAGGGGGACCCACTGAAGCTTTCTTT.